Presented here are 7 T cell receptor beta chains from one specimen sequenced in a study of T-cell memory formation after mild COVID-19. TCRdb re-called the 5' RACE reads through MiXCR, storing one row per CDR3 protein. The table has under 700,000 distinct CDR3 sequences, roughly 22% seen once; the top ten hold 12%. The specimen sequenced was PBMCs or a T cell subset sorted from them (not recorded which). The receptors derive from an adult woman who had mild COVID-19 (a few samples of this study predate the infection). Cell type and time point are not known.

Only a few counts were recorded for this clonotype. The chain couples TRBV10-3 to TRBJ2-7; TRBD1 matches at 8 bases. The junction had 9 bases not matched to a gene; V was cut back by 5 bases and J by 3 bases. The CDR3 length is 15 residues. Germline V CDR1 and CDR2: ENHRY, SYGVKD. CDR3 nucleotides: TGTGCCATCAGTAACCCGGGACAGGTAAACTACGAGCAGTACTTC. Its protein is CAISNPGQVNYEQYF.

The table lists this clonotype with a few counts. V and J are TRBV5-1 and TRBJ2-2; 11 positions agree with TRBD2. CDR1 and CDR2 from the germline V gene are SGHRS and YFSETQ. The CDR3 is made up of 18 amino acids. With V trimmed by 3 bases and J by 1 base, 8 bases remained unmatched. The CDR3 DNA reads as TGCGCCAGCAGCTGGTCTAGCGGGAGGAGGATGAACACCGGGGAGCTGTTTTTT. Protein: CASSWSSGRRMNTGELFF.

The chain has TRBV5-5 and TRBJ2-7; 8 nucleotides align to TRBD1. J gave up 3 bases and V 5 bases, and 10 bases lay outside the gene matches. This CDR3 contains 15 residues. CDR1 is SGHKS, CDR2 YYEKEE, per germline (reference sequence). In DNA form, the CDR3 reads TGTGCCAGCAGACGAGCCCCCGACAGGGGCTACGAGCAGTACTTC. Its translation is CASRRAPDRGYEQYF.

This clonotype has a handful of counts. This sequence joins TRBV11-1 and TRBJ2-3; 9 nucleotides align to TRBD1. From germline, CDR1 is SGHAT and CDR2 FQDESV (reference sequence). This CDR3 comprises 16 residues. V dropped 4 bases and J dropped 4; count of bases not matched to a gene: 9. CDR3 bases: TGTGCCAGCAGCTCAAACAGGGGGCCGGCCCCAGATACGCAGTATTTT. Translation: CASSSNRGPAPDTQYF.

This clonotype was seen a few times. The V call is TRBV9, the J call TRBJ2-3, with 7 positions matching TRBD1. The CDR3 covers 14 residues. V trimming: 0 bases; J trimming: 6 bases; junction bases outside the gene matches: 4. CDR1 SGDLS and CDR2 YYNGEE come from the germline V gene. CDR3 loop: CASSVGGGRDTQYF. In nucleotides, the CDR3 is TGTGCCAGCAGCGTAGGAGGGGGCCGCGATACGCAGTATTTT.

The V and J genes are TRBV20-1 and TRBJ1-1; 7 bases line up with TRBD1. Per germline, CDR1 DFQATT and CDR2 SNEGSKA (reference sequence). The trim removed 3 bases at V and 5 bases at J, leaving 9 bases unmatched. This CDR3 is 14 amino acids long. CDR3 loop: CSARVGGAGTEAFF. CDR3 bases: TGCAGTGCTAGGGTAGGGGGCGCGGGAACTGAAGCTTTCTTT.

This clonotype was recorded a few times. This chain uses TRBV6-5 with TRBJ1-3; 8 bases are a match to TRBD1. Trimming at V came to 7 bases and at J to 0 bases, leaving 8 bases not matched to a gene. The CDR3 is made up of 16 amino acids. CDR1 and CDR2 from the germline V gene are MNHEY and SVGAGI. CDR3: CASTPGTGYSGNTIYF. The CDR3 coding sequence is TGTGCCAGCACCCCAGGGACAGGCTACTCTGGAAACACCATATATTTT.